This T cell receptor beta chain appears in the sequencing data of a study of monozygotic twins with inflammatory bowel disease. Each CDR3 protein gets one entry in TCRdb, which reprocessed the 5' RACE reads and gives no DNA. Here the sample table reports 330,000 or so distinct CDR3 sequences. Germline CDR1 reads MDHEN; CDR2 reads SYDVKM. This CDR3 is 13 amino acids long. The chain joins TRBV28 to TRBJ2-1; the D call from TCRdb, TRBD1, cannot be confirmed without DNA. The sample taken for sequencing was blood. This TCR derives from a human donor with ulcerative colitis or Crohn's disease, or a healthy co-twin of an affected twin (not recorded which). The CDR3: CASTNRQGNEQFF.